Shown below are 5 T cell receptor beta chains from a single sample sequenced in a study of blood T cell repertoires in COVID-19 (dated by TCRdb to 2018 to 2021). The library was prepared using the immunoSEQ multiplex PCR assay. This is the immuneACCESS table as TCRdb keeps it, with only in-frame sequences that have V and J called. A part of the clones is gone; compared with another copy, unresolved V genes explain less than half, and the rest is unexplained. The sample contains 150,000 to 180,000 clones, approximately 85% of them found a single time. Clones ranked in the top ten supply roughly 0.62% of the sample. What was sequenced was peripheral blood. These receptors came from a man aged 60 to 69 with COVID-19, enrolled during active disease.

Of note for this clone: The same CDR3 can be traced to other DNA sequences in this sample. CDR3 region: CASSLTVNQPQHF. CDR3 in DNA: TGTGCCAGCAGCTTAACAGTCAATCAGCCCCAGCATTTT. This chain uses TRBV7-9 with TRBJ1-5; no definite D call. The V and J ends lost 2 bases and 3 bases respectively, with 5 bases between them. Per the germline V gene, CDR1 is SEHNR and CDR2 is FQNEAQ (reference sequence). The CDR3 is 13 residues long.

This clone came up a few times. The CDR3 is CASTVGTYDQPQHF. For the CDR3, the DNA is TGTGCCAGCACCGTAGGGACATACGATCAGCCCCAGCATTTT. This chain uses TRBV7-2 with TRBJ1-5, with D possibly matching TRBD1 (6 bases). Trimming cost V 7 bases and J 5 bases, with 15 bases left between them. CDR3 length: 14 residues. CDR1 SGHTA and CDR2 FQGNSA come from the germline V gene.

This clone was recorded once. The V call is TRBV18, the J call TRBJ1-2; maybe TRBD1 (6 bases). Looked up from germline, CDR1 is KGHSH and CDR2 is LQKENI. Trimming took off 4 bases at V and 9 bases at J, with 21 bases between the two ends. The CDR3 is made up of 15 amino acids. As DNA, the CDR3 is TGTGCCAGCTCACTAGAACTTTCGGTGGGGGACAGCTACACCTTC. It encodes CASSLELSVGDSYTF.

The chain joins TRBV3-1 (or the pseudogene TRBV3-2) to TRBJ1-6; TRBD1 agrees at 9 bases. The CDR3 has 15 residues. CDR1 is LGHDT and CDR2 is YNNKEL in the germline V gene (reference sequence). The ends lost 1 base at V and 8 bases at J; junction bases unmatched: 3. The CDR3 bases are TGTGCCAGCAGCCAAGGTGACAGGGGGTATTCACCCCTCCACTTT. This encodes CASSQGDRGYSPLHF.

CDR3 sequence: CASSYSTDRWGEQFF. The CDR3 region has the DNA TGTGCCAGCAGTTACTCGACTGACAGGTGGGGTGAGCAGTTCTTC. The chain couples TRBV6-5 to TRBJ2-1, with D maybe TRBD1 (6 bases). CDR1 MNHEY and CDR2 SVGAGI come from the germline V gene. V shed 0 bases and J shed 9 bases, with 15 bases lying between them. This CDR3 spans 15 amino acids.